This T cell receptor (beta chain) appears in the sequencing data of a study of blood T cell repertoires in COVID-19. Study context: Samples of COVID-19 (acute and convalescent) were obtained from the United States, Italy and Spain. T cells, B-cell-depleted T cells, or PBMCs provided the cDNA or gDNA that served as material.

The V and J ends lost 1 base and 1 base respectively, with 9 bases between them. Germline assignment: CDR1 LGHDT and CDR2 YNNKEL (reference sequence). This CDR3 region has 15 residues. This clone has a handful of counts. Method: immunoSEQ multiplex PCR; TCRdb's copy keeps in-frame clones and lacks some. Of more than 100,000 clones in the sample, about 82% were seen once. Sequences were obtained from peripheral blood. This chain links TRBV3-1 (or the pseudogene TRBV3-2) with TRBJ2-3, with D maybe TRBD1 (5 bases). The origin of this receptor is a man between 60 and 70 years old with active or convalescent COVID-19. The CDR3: CASSQGQHRTDTQYF. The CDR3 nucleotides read TGTGCCAGCAGCCAAGGACAGCACCGCACAGATACGCAGTATTTT.